Each of the 10 T cell receptor beta chains below was sequenced from the same sample in a study of CD8 T cells in Susac syndrome. Random hexamers primed reverse transcription of about 0.45 to 1 ug RNA. TCRdb reprocessed the immunoSEQ multiplex PCR reads with MiXCR, giving one entry per CDR3 protein. The table lists a few hundred thousand distinct CDR3 sequences, more than 70% of them singletons. The source material was CD8+ T cells from PBMCs. The source of these receptors is a human donor with multiple sclerosis.

This chain joins TRBV5-6 and TRBJ1-1; 11 bases fit TRBD1. V lost 4 bases and J lost 3; bases outside the gene matches: 8. The germline CDR1 and CDR2 sequences are SGHDT and YYEEEE. This CDR3 region has 16 residues. The CDR3 region is CASSGGQGAVDTEAFF. The DNA for the CDR3 is TGTGCCAGCAGCGGTGGACAGGGGGCGGTGGACACTGAAGCTTTCTTT.

The chain links TRBV7-9 to TRBJ1-2; D is undetermined. The CDR3 totals 15 residues. Trimming took off 5 bases at V and 0 bases at J, with 13 bases between the two ends. Germline CDR1 is SEHNR and CDR2 is FQNEAQ (reference sequence). Here the CDR3 reads CASSRLTGANYGYTF. The CDR3 DNA reads TGTGCCAGCAGCAGACTGACGGGAGCTAACTATGGCTACACCTTC.

The chain is built from TRBV5-4 and TRBJ1-1; unclear D gene. V gave up 2 bases and J gave up 0 bases, with 5 bases separating them. The CDR3 sequence is 13 residues long. The germline V gene encodes CDR1 SGHNT and CDR2 YYREEE (reference sequence). The CDR3 protein is CASSFFMNTEAFF. CDR3 bases: TGTGCCAGCAGCTTCTTCATGAACACTGAAGCTTTCTTT.

The chain carries TRBV15 and TRBJ1-5, with D maybe TRBD1 (6 bases). The V gene's germline CDR1 is LNHNV and CDR2 YYDKDF (reference sequence). The CDR3 is made up of 17 amino acids. V lost 0 bases and J 12 bases, leaving 24 bases between the germline ends. This chain's CDR3 is CATSREWGTTGADFQHF. The CDR3 region has the DNA TGTGCCACCAGCAGAGAATGGGGAACGACAGGCGCCGATTTCCAGCATTTT.

The CDR3 here is CATSSSLAGGLWRADTQYF. In DNA, the CDR3 is TGTGCCACCAGCTCATCACTAGCGGGAGGGCTTTGGAGGGCAGATACGCAGTATTTT. V gene TRBV15 combines with J gene TRBJ2-3; 13 bases line up with TRBD2. V was pared by 5 bases and J by 4 bases, with 15 bases of the junction left unmatched. The CDR3 is made up of 19 amino acids. Germline V gene data show CDR1 as LNHNV and CDR2 as YYDKDF (reference sequence).

The chain recombines TRBV15 with TRBJ1-1; D gene ambiguous. The germline V and J ends were trimmed by 1 base and 11 bases, with 20 bases remaining between them. The CDR3 extends over 15 amino acids. Per the germline V gene, CDR1 is LNHNV and CDR2 is YYDKDF (reference sequence). The DNA of the CDR3 is TGTGCCACCAGCAGAGGTCTGGAGGGTATAAGGTCGGCTTTCTTT. Its protein is CATSRGLEGIRSAFF.

This clonotype was recorded a few times. This sequence joins TRBV28 and TRBJ2-5; a possible D gene is TRBD1 (6 bases). The V and J ends lost 2 bases and 0 bases respectively, with 7 bases between them. CDR3 length: 14 amino acids. Germline CDR1 is MDHEN and CDR2 is SYDVKM. The CDR3 sequence: CASSLRTDQETQYF. The CDR3 nucleotides are TGTGCCAGCAGTTTACGGACAGACCAAGAGACCCAGTACTTC.

The chain uses TRBV12-3 or TRBV12-4 and TRBJ2-2; 11 bases line up with TRBD1. The CDR3 sequence is 15 residues long. Unmatched junction bases numbered 1, after V lost 6 bases and J lost 1 base. The CDR3 spells CASRGQGGNTGELFF. CDR3 coding DNA: TGTGCCAGCAGGGGACAGGGGGGGAACACCGGGGAGCTGTTTTTT.

The chain recombines TRBV6-1 with TRBJ1-1; TRBD1 agrees at 8 bases. After removal of 3 bases from V and 1 base from J, the junction contained 4 bases not matched to a gene. Germline values: CDR1 MNHNS, CDR2 SASEGT. The CDR3 is made up of 15 amino acids. CDR3 amino acids: CASSETGEGNTEAFF. The CDR3 DNA reads as TGTGCCAGCAGTGAGACAGGGGAGGGGAACACTGAAGCTTTCTTT.

The chain combines TRBV4-1 with TRBJ2-3; 11 bases map to TRBD2. Per the germline V gene, CDR1 is MGHRA and CDR2 is YSYEKL. Trimming took 7 bases from V and 4 from J; bases not matched to a gene: 4. CDR3 length: 14 amino acids. CDR3 region: CASTPLAGADTQYF. The CDR3 DNA sequence: TGCGCCAGCACCCCACTAGCGGGAGCAGATACGCAGTATTTT.